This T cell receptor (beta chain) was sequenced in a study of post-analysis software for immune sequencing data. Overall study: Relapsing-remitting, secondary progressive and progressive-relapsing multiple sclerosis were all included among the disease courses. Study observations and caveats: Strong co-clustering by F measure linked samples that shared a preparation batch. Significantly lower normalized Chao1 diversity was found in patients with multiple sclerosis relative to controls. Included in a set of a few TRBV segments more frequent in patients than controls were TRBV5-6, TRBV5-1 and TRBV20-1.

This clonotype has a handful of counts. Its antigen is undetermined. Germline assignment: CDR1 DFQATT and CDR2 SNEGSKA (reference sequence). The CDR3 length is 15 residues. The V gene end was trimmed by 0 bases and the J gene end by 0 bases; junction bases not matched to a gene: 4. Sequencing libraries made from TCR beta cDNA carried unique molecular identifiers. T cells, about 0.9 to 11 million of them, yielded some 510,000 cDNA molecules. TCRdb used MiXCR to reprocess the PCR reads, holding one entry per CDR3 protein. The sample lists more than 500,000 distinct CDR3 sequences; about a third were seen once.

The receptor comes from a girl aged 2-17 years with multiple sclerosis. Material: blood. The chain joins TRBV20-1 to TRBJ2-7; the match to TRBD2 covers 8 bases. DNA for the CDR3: TGCAGTGCTAGAGACCCGGGGGGGGTCTCCTACGAGCAGTACTTC. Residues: CSARDPGGVSYEQYF.